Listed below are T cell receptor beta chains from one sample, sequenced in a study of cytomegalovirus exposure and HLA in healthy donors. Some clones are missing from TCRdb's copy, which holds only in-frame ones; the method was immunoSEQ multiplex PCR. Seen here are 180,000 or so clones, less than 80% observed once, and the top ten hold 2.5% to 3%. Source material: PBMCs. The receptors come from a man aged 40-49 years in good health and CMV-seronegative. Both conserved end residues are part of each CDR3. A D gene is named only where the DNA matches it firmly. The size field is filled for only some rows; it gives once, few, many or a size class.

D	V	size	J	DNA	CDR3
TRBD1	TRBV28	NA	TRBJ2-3	TGTGCCAGCAGCGTCCCGGGACAGGGGGGGGATACGCAGTATTTT	CASSVPGQGGDTQYF
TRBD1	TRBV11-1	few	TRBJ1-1	TGTGCCAGCACCCTTTGGGGACAGGGGTACACTGAAGCTTTCTTT	CASTLWGQGYTEAFF
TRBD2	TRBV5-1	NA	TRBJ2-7	TGCGCCAGCAGAGGTAGCGGGAGCTCCTACGAGCAGTACTTC	CASRGSGSSYEQYF
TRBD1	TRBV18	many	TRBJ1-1	TGTGCCAGCTCACCAAAGACAGGGCCCACTGAAGCTTTCTTT	CASSPKTGPTEAFF
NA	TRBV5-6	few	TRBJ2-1	TGTGCCAGCAGCTTGGCCGGAGGCGAGCAGTTCTTC	CASSLAGGEQFF
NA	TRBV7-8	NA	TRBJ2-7	TGTGCCAGCAGCCCAAGGACATCCAACTCCTACGAGCAGTACTTC	CASSPRTSNSYEQYF
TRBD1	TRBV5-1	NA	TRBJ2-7	TGCGCCAGCAGCTTTACAGGGGACTCCTACGAGCAGTACTTC	CASSFTGDSYEQYF
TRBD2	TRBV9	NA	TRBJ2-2	TGTGCCAGCAGCGTAGGAACTAGCGGGACCGGGGAGCTGTTTTTT	CASSVGTSGTGELFF
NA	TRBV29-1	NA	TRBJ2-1	TGCAGCACCCGACAGGTCGAGCAGTTCTTC	CSTRQVEQFF
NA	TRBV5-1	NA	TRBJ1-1	TGCGCCAGCAGCTACCGGGACTCCAATGCGAACACTGAAGCTTTCTTT	CASSYRDSNANTEAFF
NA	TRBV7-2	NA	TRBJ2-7	TGTGCCAGCAGCCCCGGGAAGGGTCGGTACTTC	CASSPGKGRYF
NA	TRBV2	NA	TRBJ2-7	TGTGCCAGCAGTGTACAACAGGGCACCTACGAGCAGTACTTC	CASSVQQGTYEQYF
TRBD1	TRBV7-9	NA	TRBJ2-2	TGTGCCAGCAGTATTAACAGGGGTGGCCCCGAAAAGATGTTTTTT	CASSINRGGPEKMFF
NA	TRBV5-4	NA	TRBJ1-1	TGTGCCAGCAGCCACATGACAGATTTGAACACTGAAGCTTTCTTT	CASSHMTDLNTEAFF
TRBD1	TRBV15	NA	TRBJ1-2	TGTGCCACCAGCAGAGGAGGGACAGAACGTGGCTACACCTTC	CATSRGGTERGYTF
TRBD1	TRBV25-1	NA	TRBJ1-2	TGTGCCAGCAGTGAAACAGGGGACAAAGCTAACTATGGCTACACCTTC	CASSETGDKANYGYTF
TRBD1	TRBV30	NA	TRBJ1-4	TGTGCCTGGAGGAGGGGACAGGGAACTAATGAAAAACTGTTTTTT	CAWRRGQGTNEKLFF
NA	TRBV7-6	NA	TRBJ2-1	TGTGCCAGCAGCAAACAACAGGACAATGAGCAGTTCTTC	CASSKQQDNEQFF
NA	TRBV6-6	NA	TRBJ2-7	TGTGCCAGCAGTTACGCGTTCGGGTCGGACGAGCAGTACTTC	CASSYAFGSDEQYF
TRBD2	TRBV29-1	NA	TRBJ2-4	TGCAGCGTTTCCGGGGGGGACATTCAGTACTTC	CSVSGGDIQYF
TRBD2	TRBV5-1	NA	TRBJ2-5	TGCGCCAGCAGCAAGGGACTAGCGGGATCGTCGCCTCGGGAGACCCAGTACTTC	CASSKGLAGSSPRETQYF
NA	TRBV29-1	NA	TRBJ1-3	TGCAGCGTTACGCCGGACAGCTCTGGAAACACCATATATTTT	CSVTPDSSGNTIYF
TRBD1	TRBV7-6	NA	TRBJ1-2	TGTGCCAGCAGCAGTTACAGGGGTAACTATGGCTACACCTTC	CASSSYRGNYGYTF
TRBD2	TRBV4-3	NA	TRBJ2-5	TGCGCCAGCAGCCAAGTAGCGGGAGGTGGGGAGACCCAGTACTTC	CASSQVAGGGETQYF
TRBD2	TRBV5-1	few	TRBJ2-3	TGCGCCAGCAGCTTCGGGGGGGGCAGAACAGATACGCAGTATTTT	CASSFGGGRTDTQYF